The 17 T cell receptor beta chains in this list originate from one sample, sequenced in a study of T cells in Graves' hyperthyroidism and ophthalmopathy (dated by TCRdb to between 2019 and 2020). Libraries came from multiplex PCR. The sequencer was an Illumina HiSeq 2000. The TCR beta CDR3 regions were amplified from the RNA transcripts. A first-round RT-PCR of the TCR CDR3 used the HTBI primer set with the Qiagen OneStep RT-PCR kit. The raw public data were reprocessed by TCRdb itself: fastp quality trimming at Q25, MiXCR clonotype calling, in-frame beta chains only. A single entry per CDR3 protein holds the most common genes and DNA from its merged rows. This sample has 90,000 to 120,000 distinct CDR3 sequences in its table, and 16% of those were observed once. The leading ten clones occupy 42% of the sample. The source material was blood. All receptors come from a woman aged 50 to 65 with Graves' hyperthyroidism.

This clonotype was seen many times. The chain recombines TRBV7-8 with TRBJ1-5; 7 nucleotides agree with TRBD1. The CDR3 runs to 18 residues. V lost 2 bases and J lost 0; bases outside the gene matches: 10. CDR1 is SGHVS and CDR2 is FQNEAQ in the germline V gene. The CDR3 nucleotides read TGTGCCAGCAGCTTAAAGCTGCGGGACAGCCATAGCAATCAGCCCCAGCATTTT. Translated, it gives CASSLKLRDSHSNQPQHF. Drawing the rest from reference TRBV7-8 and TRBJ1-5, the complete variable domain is GAGVSQSPRYKVAKRGQDVALRCDPISGHVSLFWYQQALGQGPEFLTYFQNEAQLDKSGLPSDRFFAERPEGSVSTLKIQRTQQEDSAVYLCASSLKLRDSHSNQPQHFGDGTRLSIL.

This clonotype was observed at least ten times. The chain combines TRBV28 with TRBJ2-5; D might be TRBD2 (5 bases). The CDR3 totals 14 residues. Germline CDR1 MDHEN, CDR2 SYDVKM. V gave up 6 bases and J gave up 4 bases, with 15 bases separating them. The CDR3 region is CASRNGGGRETQYF. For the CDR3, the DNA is TGTGCCAGCAGGAATGGAGGCGGCCGAGAGACCCAGTACTTC.

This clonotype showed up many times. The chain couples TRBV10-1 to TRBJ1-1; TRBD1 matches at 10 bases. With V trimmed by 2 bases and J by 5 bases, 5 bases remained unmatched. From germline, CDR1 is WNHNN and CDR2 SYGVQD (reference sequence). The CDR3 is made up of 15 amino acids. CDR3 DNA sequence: TGCGCCAGCAGTGAGGCGGGACAGGGGATTACTGAAGCTTTCTTT. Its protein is CASSEAGQGITEAFF.

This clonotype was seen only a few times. In DNA form, the CDR3 reads TGTGCCAGCAGCTTAGGCAGGGGGCCTTCTAATGAAAAACTGTTTTTT. Translated, it gives CASSLGRGPSNEKLFF. The chain is built from TRBV7-9 and TRBJ1-4, with TRBD1 identical over 8 bases. The length of the CDR3 is 16 residues. V dropped 1 base and J dropped 3; count of bases not matched to a gene: 4. Germline CDR1 SEHNR, CDR2 FQNEAQ (reference sequence).

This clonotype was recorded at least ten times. CDR3 loop: CASSPGLAFFSYEQYF. The DNA of the CDR3 is TGTGCCAGCAGTCCAGGACTAGCCTTCTTCTCCTACGAGCAGTACTTC. The J gene is TRBJ2-7, the V gene TRBV3-1, with 8 nucleotides matching TRBD2. The CDR3 extends over 16 amino acids. V dropped 6 bases and J dropped 0; count of bases not matched to a gene: 10. Germline V gene lookup returns CDR1 LGHDT and CDR2 YNNKEL (reference sequence).

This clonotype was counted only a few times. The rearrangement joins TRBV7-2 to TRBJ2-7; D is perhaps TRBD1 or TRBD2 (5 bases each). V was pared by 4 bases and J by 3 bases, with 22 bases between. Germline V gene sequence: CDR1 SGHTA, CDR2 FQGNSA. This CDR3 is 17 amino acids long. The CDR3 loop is CASSYSGTRTRRYEQYF. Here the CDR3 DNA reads TGTGCCAGCAGCTATTCCGGGACCAGGACAAGGCGCTACGAGCAGTACTTC.

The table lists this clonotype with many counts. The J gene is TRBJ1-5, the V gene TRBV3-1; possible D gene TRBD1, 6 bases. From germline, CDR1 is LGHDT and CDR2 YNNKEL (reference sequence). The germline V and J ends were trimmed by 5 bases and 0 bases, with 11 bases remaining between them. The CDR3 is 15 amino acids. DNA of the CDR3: TGTGCCAGCAGCGCAGAGGGGGATAGCAATCAGCCCCAGCATTTT. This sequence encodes CASSAEGDSNQPQHF.

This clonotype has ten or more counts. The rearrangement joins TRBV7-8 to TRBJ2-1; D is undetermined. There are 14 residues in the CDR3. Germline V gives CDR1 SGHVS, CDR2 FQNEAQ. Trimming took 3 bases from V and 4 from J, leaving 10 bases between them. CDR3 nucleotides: TGTGCCAGCAGCTTTAGGTCTAGTTACAATGAGCAGTTCTTC. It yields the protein CASSFRSSYNEQFF.

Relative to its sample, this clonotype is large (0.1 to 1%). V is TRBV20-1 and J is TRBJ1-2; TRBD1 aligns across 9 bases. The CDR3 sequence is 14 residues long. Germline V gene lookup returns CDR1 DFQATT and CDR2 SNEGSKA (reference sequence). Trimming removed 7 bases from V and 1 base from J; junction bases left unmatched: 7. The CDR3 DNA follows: TGCAGTGTCCCGACAGGGGGGATTAACTATGGCTACACCTTC. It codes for CSVPTGGINYGYTF.

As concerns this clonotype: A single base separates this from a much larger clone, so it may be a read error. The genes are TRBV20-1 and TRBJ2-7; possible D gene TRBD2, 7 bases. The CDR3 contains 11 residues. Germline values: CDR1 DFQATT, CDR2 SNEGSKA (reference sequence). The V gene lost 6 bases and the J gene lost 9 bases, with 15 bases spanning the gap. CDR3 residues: CSAPGGHVQYF. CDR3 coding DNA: TGCAGTGCCCCCGGGGGGCACGTGCAGTACTTC.

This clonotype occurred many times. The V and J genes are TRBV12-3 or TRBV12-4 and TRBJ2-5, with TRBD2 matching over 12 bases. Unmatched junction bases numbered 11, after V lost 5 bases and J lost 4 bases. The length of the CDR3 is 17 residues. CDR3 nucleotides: TGTGCCAGCAGTCCAGGGGAGACTAGCGGGAGCCGAGAGACCCAGTACTTC. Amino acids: CASSPGETSGSRETQYF.

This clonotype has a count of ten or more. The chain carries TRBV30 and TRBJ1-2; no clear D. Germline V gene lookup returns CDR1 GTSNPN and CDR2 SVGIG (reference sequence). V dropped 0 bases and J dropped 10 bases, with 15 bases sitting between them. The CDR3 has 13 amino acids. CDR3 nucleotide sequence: TGTGCCTGGAGTGTAAGTGGGCCGACTGCCTACACCTTC. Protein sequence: CAWSVSGPTAYTF.

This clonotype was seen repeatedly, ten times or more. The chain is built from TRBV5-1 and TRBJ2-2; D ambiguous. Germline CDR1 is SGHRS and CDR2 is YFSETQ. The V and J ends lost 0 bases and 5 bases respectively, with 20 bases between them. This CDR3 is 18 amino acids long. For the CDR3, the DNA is TGCGCCAGCAGCTTGGTCAGTTACAGAGGAGCCCGAACCGGGGAGCTGTTTTTT. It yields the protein CASSLVSYRGARTGELFF.

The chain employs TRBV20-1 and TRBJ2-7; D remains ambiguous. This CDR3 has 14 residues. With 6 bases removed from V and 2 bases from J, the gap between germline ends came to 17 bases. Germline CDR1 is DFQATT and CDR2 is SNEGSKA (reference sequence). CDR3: CSAIPGWAAYEQYF. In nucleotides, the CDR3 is TGCAGTGCCATCCCTGGGTGGGCGGCCTACGAGCAGTACTTC.

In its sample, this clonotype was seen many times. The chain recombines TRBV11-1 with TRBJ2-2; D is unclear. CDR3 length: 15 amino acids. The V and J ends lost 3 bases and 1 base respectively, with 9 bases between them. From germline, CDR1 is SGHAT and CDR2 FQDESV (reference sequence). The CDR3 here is CASSFSGWNTGELFF. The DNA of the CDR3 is TGTGCCAGCAGCTTTTCTGGCTGGAACACCGGGGAGCTGTTTTTT. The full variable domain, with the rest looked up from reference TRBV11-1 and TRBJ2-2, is EAEVAQSPRYKITEKSQAVAFWCDPISGHATLYWYRQILGQGPELLVQFQDESVVDDSQLPKDRFSAERLKGVDSTLKIQPAELGDSAMYLCASSFSGWNTGELFFGEGSRLTVL.

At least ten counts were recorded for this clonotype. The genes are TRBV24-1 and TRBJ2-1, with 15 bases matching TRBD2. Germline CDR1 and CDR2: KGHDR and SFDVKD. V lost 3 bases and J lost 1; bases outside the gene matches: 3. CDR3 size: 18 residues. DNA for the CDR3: TGTGCCACCAGTGATCCGGGACTAGCGGGGGGATCCTACAATGAGCAGTTCTTC. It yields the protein CATSDPGLAGGSYNEQFF.

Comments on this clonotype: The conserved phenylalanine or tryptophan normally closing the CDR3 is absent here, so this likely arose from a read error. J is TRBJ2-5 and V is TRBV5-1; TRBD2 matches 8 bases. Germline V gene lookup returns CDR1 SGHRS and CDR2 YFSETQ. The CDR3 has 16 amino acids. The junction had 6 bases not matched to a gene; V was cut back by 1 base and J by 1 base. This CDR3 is CASSLMSGGIQETQYV. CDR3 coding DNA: TGCGCCAGCAGCTTGATGAGCGGGGGAATCCAAGAGACCCAGTACGTC.